A single sample gave rise to the 26 T cell receptor beta chains below, sequenced in a study of cytomegalovirus exposure and HLA in healthy donors. The PCR made use of 60 Vbeta and 13 Jbeta primers. Method: immunoSEQ multiplex PCR; TCRdb's copy keeps in-frame clones and lacks some. The data hold some 70,000 clones, with roughly four fifths observed a single time. Sequencing was carried out using PBMCs. These receptors were collected from a man younger than 35 in good health and CMV-seronegative.

The rearrangement links TRBV30 to TRBJ1-2, with a possible D match to TRBD1 (6 bases). The germline CDR1 and CDR2 sequences are GTSNPN and SVGIG (reference sequence). The CDR3 contains 15 residues. V was clipped by 0 bases and J by 4 bases, with 15 bases between them. The CDR3 DNA is TGTGCCTGGAGTGTACTTAGTGGACAGAGCTATGGCTACACCTTC. It specifies CAWSVLSGQSYGYTF.

The genes are TRBV25-1 and TRBJ1-5; weak D call: TRBD1 (5 bases). Germline assignment: CDR1 MGHDK and CDR2 SYGVNS. The V end lost 5 bases, the J end lost 4 bases, and 15 bases lay between the germline ends. The CDR3 is made up of 15 amino acids. CDR3 amino acids: CASSPSQGGNQPQHF. DNA of the CDR3: TGTGCCAGCAGTCCTTCCCAGGGAGGGAATCAGCCCCAGCATTTT.

The rearrangement links TRBV6-5 to TRBJ2-7, with 8 bases that match TRBD1. V was pared by 6 bases and J by 3 bases, with 4 bases of the junction left unmatched. This CDR3 contains 13 residues. CDR1 is MNHEY, CDR2 SVGAGI, per germline. The CDR3 loop reads CASRGGQGYEQYF. CDR3 sequence (DNA): TGTGCCAGCAGGGGCGGACAGGGCTACGAGCAGTACTTC.

The chain has TRBV9 and TRBJ1-1; no definite D call. The germline gives CDR1 SGDLS, CDR2 YYNGEE. V lost 3 bases, J lost 3 bases, and 12 bases lay in between. The CDR3 consists of 14 residues. The chain's CDR3 is CASSAGMGYTEAFF. The CDR3 nucleotides read TGTGCCAGCAGCGCGGGGATGGGGTACACTGAAGCTTTCTTT.

This clone was counted a single time. V and J are TRBV30 and TRBJ1-6, with D perhaps TRBD1 (6 bases). V lost 1 base and J 7 bases, leaving 11 bases between the germline ends. The CDR3 totals 14 residues. Germline V gene sequence: CDR1 GTSNPN, CDR2 SVGIG (reference sequence). DNA of the CDR3: TGTGCCTGGAGTGCCCTGAGGGGGAATTCACCCCTCCACTTT. Protein: CAWSALRGNSPLHF.

This clone was detected only once. The chain has TRBV11-3 and TRBJ2-1; a weak D match, TRBD1 (6 bases). The V gene lost 5 bases and the J gene lost 6 bases, with 17 bases spanning the gap. This CDR3 is 15 amino acids long. CDR1 and CDR2 (germline): SGHNT, YENEEA. The DNA for the CDR3 is TGTGCCAGCAGCACTTTGGGGGCCGAGGGCAATGAGCAGTTCTTC. Residues: CASSTLGAEGNEQFF.

The rearrangement links TRBV18 to TRBJ1-1, with 7 bases that match TRBD1. CDR1 KGHSH and CDR2 LQKENI come from the germline V gene. V dropped 3 bases and J dropped 3; count of bases not matched to a gene: 1. The CDR3 sequence is 13 residues long. Here the CDR3 reads CASSPQGDTEAFF. CDR3 bases: TGTGCCAGCTCACCTCAGGGGGACACTGAAGCTTTCTTT.

The chain couples TRBV28 to TRBJ2-3; D possibly corresponds to TRBD1 (5 bases). V was trimmed by 5 bases and J by 2 bases, leaving 14 bases between them. The CDR3 consists of 15 residues. Germline CDR1 and CDR2: MDHEN and SYDVKM. The CDR3 sequence is CASSQDTPITDTQYF. The DNA of the CDR3 is TGTGCCAGCAGTCAGGACACCCCAATCACAGATACGCAGTATTTT.

There are a few counts of this clone. The V call is TRBV19, the J call TRBJ2-3; no definite D call. CDR1 LNHDA and CDR2 SQIVND come from the germline V gene (reference sequence). Trimming shortened V by 3 bases and J by 8 bases, and 9 bases separated the two germline ends. The CDR3 contains 12 residues. The CDR3 loop reads CASSIQTGTQYF. CDR3 sequence (DNA): TGTGCCAGTAGTATCCAGACGGGTACGCAGTATTTT.

The chain links TRBV6-6 to TRBJ2-7; D possibly corresponds to TRBD1 (5 bases). Trimming shortened V by 4 bases and J by 4 bases, and 8 bases separated the two germline ends. In germline, CDR1 is MNHNY, CDR2 SVGAGI (reference sequence). The CDR3 runs 12 residues. CDR3 region: CASSSDRYEQYF. Written as DNA, the CDR3 is TGTGCCAGCAGTTCTGACAGATACGAGCAGTACTTC.

This clone has just a few counts. The chain has TRBV27 and TRBJ1-1; maybe TRBD1 (6 bases). The length of the CDR3 is 17 residues. Germline V lookup: CDR1 MNHEY, CDR2 SMNVEV (reference sequence). V was pared by 6 bases and J by 0 bases, with 20 bases between. The chain's CDR3 is CASSPQQGEMMNTEAFF. The CDR3 DNA reads TGTGCCAGCAGCCCACAACAGGGAGAAATGATGAACACTGAAGCTTTCTTT.

This clone appeared a few times. The J gene is TRBJ1-1, the V gene TRBV5-6, with D maybe TRBD1 (5 bases). This CDR3 is 16 amino acids long. The V end was cut by 1 base, the J end by 1 base, with 14 bases between. The V gene's germline CDR1 is SGHDT and CDR2 YYEEEE. Here the CDR3 reads CASSLYGRVENTEAFF. The CDR3, as DNA: TGTGCCAGCAGCTTGTACGGCAGGGTCGAGAACACTGAAGCTTTCTTT.

The chain combines TRBV13 with TRBJ2-7, with 8 bases that match TRBD2. In germline, CDR1 is PRHDT, CDR2 FYEKMQ (reference sequence). The CDR3 sequence is 15 residues long. The V segment lost 10 bases and the J segment 9 bases; nucleotides outside the gene matches: 20. CDR3 amino acids: CAITGALAGLVGQYF. Written as DNA, the CDR3 is TGTGCCATCACTGGGGCGCTAGCGGGCTTAGTTGGGCAGTACTTC.

V and J are TRBV7-2 and TRBJ1-2; D uncertain. Deletions cut 3 bases from V and 5 bases from J, with 16 bases between. Germline CDR1 reads SGHTA; CDR2 reads FQGNSA. There are 15 residues in the CDR3. CDR3 amino acids: CASSFFRGGDYGYTF. In nucleotides, the CDR3 is TGTGCCAGCAGCTTTTTTCGGGGTGGAGATTATGGCTACACCTTC.

The chain couples TRBV7-9 to TRBJ1-4; D ambiguous. Germline CDR1 is SEHNR and CDR2 is FQNEAQ (reference sequence). This CDR3 spans 14 amino acids. Trimming shortened V by 0 bases and J by 7 bases, and 9 bases separated the two germline ends. CDR3 region: CASSLARASEKLFF. CDR3 DNA: TGTGCCAGCAGCTTAGCGCGGGCCTCTGAAAAACTGTTTTTT.

This clone was detected a few times. The J gene is TRBJ1-1, the V gene TRBV29-1; D not certain. Germline V gives CDR1 SQVTM, CDR2 ANQGSEA. The CDR3 has 12 amino acids. Trimming shortened V by 7 bases and J by 1 base, and 10 bases separated the two germline ends. CDR3 amino acids: CSAGSANTEAFF. DNA for the CDR3: TGCAGCGCCGGGTCCGCGAACACTGAAGCTTTCTTT.

V and J are TRBV5-6 and TRBJ2-7; 9 bases line up with TRBD1. Germline-derived CDR1 and CDR2 are SGHDT and YYEEEE. V lost 6 bases and J lost 3; bases outside the gene matches: 7. CDR3 length: 14 residues. The CDR3 DNA reads as TGTGCCAGCAACGACGGGACAGGGATCTACGAGCAGTACTTC. This translates into CASNDGTGIYEQYF.

The gene calls are TRBV6-6 and TRBJ2-7, with D possibly matching TRBD1 (6 bases). V gave up 2 bases and J gave up 0 bases, with 11 bases separating them. The CDR3 has 15 residues. CDR1 MNHNY and CDR2 SVGAGI come from the germline V gene (reference sequence). CDR3 loop: CASSYSRTDSYEQYF. The CDR3 coding sequence is TGTGCCAGCAGTTACAGTAGGACAGACTCCTACGAGCAGTACTTC.

The V and J genes are TRBV13 and TRBJ1-1, with 10 bases aligning to TRBD1. In germline, CDR1 is PRHDT, CDR2 FYEKMQ (reference sequence). The CDR3 is 16 residues long. Trimming at V came to 3 bases and at J to 2 bases, leaving 6 bases not matched to a gene. The CDR3 DNA sequence: TGTGCCAGCAGCTTCAGACAGGGGGCCGGAAACACTGAAGCTTTCTTT. It codes for CASSFRQGAGNTEAFF.

The chain recombines TRBV28 with TRBJ2-1; tentative D call: TRBD2 (6 bases). This CDR3 comprises 15 residues. Trimming pared 1 base from V and 5 bases from J, leaving 12 bases between. Germline V gene data show CDR1 as MDHEN and CDR2 as SYDVKM. CDR3: CASSLLGGVNNEQFF. CDR3 DNA sequence: TGTGCCAGCAGTTTATTGGGCGGGGTAAACAATGAGCAGTTCTTC.

This chain links TRBV11-2 with TRBJ1-2; D ambiguous. This CDR3 is built from 15 residues. V shed 7 bases and J shed 5 bases, with 20 bases lying between them. Germline V gene lookup returns CDR1 SGHAT and CDR2 FQNNGV. CDR3 residues: CASKENRGLSYGYTF. CDR3 nucleotide sequence: TGTGCCAGCAAAGAAAATCGAGGATTAAGTTATGGCTACACCTTC.

The CDR3 sequence: CASSFSGLDSGANVLTF. CDR3 nucleotides: TGCGCCAGCAGCTTCTCAGGGCTCGACTCTGGGGCCAACGTCCTGACTTTC. This chain uses TRBV5-1 with TRBJ2-6; tentative D call: TRBD1 (5 bases). V lost 2 bases to trimming and J lost 0 bases, with 12 bases between them. The germline V gene has CDR1 SGHRS and CDR2 YFSETQ. This CDR3 spans 17 amino acids.

The chain uses TRBV7-9 and TRBJ1-6, with a possible D match to TRBD1 (5 bases). V was cut by 7 bases and J by 5 bases, with 15 bases left in between. Germline-derived CDR1 and CDR2 are SEHNR and FQNEAQ (reference sequence). This CDR3 contains 15 residues. The CDR3 loop is CASTSRTGDNSPLHF. The CDR3 DNA is TGTGCCAGCACCTCAAGGACGGGGGATAATTCACCCCTCCACTTT.

This clone was picked up a small number of times. The genes are TRBV6-5 and TRBJ1-6; the match to TRBD1 covers 7 bases. The CDR3 is made up of 14 amino acids. Per the germline V gene, CDR1 is MNHEY and CDR2 is SVGAGI. The V and J ends lost 11 bases and 9 bases, in that order; junction bases with no gene match: 13. CDR3 DNA sequence: TGTGCCGTTACCTCCGGGACAGACTTTTCACCCCTCCACTTT. This gives the protein CAVTSGTDFSPLHF.

The chain uses TRBV2 and TRBJ1-6, with 11 positions matching TRBD1. The CDR3 is 15 residues long. V lost 5 bases and J lost 10; bases outside the gene matches: 7. Germline values: CDR1 SNHLY, CDR2 FYNNEI. This chain's CDR3 is CASSRVGTGGSPLHF. Here the CDR3 DNA reads TGTGCCAGCAGTAGGGTAGGGACAGGGGGGTCACCCCTCCACTTT.

This clone was counted between two and nine times. The V call is TRBV5-1, the J call TRBJ2-7, with D possibly matching TRBD1 (7 bases). Germline V gene lookup returns CDR1 SGHRS and CDR2 YFSETQ. The V end lost 3 bases, the J end lost 7 bases, and 17 bases lay between the germline ends. The CDR3 runs to 14 residues. The CDR3 nucleotides read TGCGCCAGCAGCTCGCAGGGGGACTGGGGAGAGCAGTACTTC. Its protein product is CASSSQGDWGEQYF.